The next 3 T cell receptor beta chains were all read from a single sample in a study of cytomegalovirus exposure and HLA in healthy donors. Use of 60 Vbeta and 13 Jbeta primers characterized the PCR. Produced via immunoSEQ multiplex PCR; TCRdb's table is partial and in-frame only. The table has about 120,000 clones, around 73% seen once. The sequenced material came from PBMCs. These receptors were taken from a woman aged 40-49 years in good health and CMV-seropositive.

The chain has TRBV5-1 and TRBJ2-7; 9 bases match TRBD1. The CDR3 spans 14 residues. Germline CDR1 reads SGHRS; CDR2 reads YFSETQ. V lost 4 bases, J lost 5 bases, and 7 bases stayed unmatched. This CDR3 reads CASSLGTGFDEQYF. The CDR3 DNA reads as TGCGCCAGCAGCCTCGGGACAGGGTTCGACGAGCAGTACTTC.

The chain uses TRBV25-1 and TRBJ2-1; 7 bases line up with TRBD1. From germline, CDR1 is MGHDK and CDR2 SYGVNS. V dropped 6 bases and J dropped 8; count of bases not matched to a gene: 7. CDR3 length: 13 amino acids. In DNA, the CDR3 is TGTGCCAGCAGCCGGGACAGCACCCATGAGCAGTTCTTC. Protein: CASSRDSTHEQFF.

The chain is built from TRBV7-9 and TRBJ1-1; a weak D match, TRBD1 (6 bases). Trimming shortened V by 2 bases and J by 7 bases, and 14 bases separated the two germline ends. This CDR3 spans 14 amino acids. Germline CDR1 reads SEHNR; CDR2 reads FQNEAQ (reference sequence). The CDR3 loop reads CASSLTQGRDEAFF. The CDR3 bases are TGTGCCAGCAGCTTAACACAGGGTCGTGATGAAGCTTTCTTT.